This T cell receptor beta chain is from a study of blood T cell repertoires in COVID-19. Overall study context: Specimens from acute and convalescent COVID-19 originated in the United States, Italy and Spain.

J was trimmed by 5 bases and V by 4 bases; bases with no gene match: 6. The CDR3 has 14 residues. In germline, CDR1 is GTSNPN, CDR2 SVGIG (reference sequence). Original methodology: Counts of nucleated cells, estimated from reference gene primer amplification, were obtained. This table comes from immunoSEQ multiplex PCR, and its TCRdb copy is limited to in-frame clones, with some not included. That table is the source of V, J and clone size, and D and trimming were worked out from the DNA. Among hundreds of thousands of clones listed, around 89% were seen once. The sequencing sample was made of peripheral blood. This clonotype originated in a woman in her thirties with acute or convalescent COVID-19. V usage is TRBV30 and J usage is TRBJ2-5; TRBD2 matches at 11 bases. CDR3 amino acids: CAWKIAGGRETQYF. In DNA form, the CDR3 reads TGTGCCTGGAAGATAGCGGGGGGGCGGGAGACCCAGTACTTC.